These T cell receptor beta chains were read from a single sample in a study of blood T cell repertoires in COVID-19. Only in-frame clones appear in the TCRdb table, and some are missing; sequencing was by immunoSEQ multiplex PCR. Counted here are about 14,000 clones, more than 80% occurring once; the ten biggest clones make up around 15%. Material for sequencing was peripheral blood. The receptors originated from a man aged 50-60 years with active COVID-19. CDR3s include the opening cysteine and the closing phenylalanine or tryptophan.

V	J	CDR3
TRBV5-5	TRBJ1-2	CASSLTGGPKGGYTF
TRBV2	TRBJ2-3	CASSEALRRGDTQYF
TRBV7-9	TRBJ2-7	CASSPSGGPNYEQYF
TRBV29-1	TRBJ1-2	CSVRRQQGSDGYTF
TRBV21-1	TRBJ1-5	CASSPGQAQHF
TRBV28	TRBJ1-6	CASSPTIAFRISYNSPLHF
TRBV24-1	TRBJ2-2	CATSDPGQGRTGELFF
TRBV28	TRBJ2-5	CASSWGQAQETQYF
TRBV7-9	TRBJ1-4	CASSEYLGTGNEKLFF
TRBV5-1	TRBJ1-1	CASSLTNRGTEAFF
TRBV18	TRBJ2-1	CASSPAVVTYNEQFF
TRBV6-2/TRBV6-3	TRBJ2-7	CASSGVRGSYEQYF
TRBV2	TRBJ1-1	CASSQADEAFF
TRBV29-1	TRBJ2-4	CSVGTLAKNIQYF
TRBV19	TRBJ2-7	CASSGSSGKSYEQYF
TRBV11-3	TRBJ2-1	CATGGGGLAGVGSYNEQFF
TRBV15	TRBJ2-7	CATSRDTGYEQYF
TRBV2	TRBJ2-4	CASSYRGLSQYF
TRBV28	TRBJ2-2	CASSLVAPGELFF
TRBV5-5	TRBJ2-1	CASSLRTSGPYNEQFF
TRBV6-4	TRBJ2-1	CASSGSGSSNEQFF
TRBV19	TRBJ2-2	CASNPGTGNTGELFF
TRBV15	TRBJ1-5	CATSRERTLSAQHF
TRBV12-3/TRBV12-4	TRBJ1-2	CASSPQANYGYTF
TRBV18	TRBJ1-1	CASSPSRGQGAVRTEAFF
TRBV10-2	TRBJ1-1	CASTRQMNTEAFF
TRBV29-1	TRBJ2-6	CSVYLRGSFPSGANVLTF
TRBV10-3	TRBJ2-7	CAISVQGYEQYF
TRBV28	TRBJ2-1	CASSLGGSSGSNEQFF
TRBV13	TRBJ2-1	CASSAPGLAGTYNEQFF
TRBV5-1	TRBJ2-3	CASSRGTSGSADTQYF
TRBV28	TRBJ2-3	CASSNLISREGQDTQYF
TRBV2	TRBJ2-2	CASRGAEIYLTGELFF
TRBV9	TRBJ2-7	CASSVGGSGSSEQYF
TRBV27	TRBJ2-1	CASCRGATPYNEQFF